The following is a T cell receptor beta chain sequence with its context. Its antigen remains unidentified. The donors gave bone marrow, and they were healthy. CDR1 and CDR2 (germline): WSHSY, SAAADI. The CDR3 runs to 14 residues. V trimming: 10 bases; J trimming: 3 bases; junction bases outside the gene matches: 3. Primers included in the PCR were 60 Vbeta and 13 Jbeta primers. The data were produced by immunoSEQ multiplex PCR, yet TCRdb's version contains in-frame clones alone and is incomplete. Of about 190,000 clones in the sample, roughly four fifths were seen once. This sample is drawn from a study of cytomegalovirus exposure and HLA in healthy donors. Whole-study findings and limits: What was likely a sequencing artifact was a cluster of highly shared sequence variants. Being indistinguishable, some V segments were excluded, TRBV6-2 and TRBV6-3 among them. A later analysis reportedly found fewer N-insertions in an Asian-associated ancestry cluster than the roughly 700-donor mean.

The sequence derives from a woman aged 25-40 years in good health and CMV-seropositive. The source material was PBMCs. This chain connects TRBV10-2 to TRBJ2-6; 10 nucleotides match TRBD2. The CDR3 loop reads CATSGGVGANVLTF. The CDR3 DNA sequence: TGCGCCACCAGCGGGGGGGTTGGGGCCAACGTCCTGACTTTC.